The 23 T cell receptor beta chains below were found in one sample sequenced in a study of T cell changes during pregnancy in multiple sclerosis. Only in-frame clones appear in the TCRdb table, and some are missing; sequencing was by immunoSEQ multiplex PCR. Found here are 45,000 to 65,000 clones, roughly 91% of them singletons; the top ten hold around 0.27%. The source material was CD4+ T cells from peripheral blood mononuclear cells, sampled in the second trimester of pregnancy. These receptors all come from a female donor with multiple sclerosis, enrolled in a pregnancy study.

The J gene is TRBJ1-5, the V gene TRBV6-1, with D unresolved. The CDR3 spans 11 residues. The V end was cut by 2 bases, the J end by 13 bases, with 9 bases between. CDR1 and CDR2 (germline): MNHNS, SASEGT. The CDR3 coding sequence is TGTGCCAGCAGTGAATCCCCGAGGCAGCATTTT. It specifies CASSESPRQHF.

The rearrangement links TRBV7-3 to TRBJ2-1; D possibly corresponds to TRBD2 (6 bases). The CDR3 covers 14 residues. CDR1 is SGHTA, CDR2 FQGTGA, per germline. The germline V and J ends were trimmed by 7 bases and 3 bases, with 13 bases remaining between them. CDR3 in DNA: TGTGCCAGCAACGAGGGACTTCGCTACAATGAGCAGTTCTTC. This gives the protein CASNEGLRYNEQFF.

The CDR3 sequence: CASSLTGETQYF. In DNA form, the CDR3 reads TGCGCCAGCAGCTTGACGGGGGAGACCCAGTACTTC. The chain links TRBV5-1 to TRBJ2-5; a weak D match, TRBD2 (5 bases). The CDR3 sequence is 12 residues long. From germline, CDR1 is SGHRS and CDR2 YFSETQ. With 1 base removed from V and 5 bases from J, the gap between germline ends came to 6 bases.

The chain couples TRBV10-3 to TRBJ1-2; 9 nucleotides line up with TRBD1. This CDR3 comprises 13 residues. The junction had 5 bases not matched to a gene; V was cut back by 9 bases and J by 3 bases. Germline CDR1 reads ENHRY; CDR2 reads SYGVKD. For the CDR3, the DNA is TGTGCCATTCCGGGACAGGGATACTATGGCTACACCTTC. Protein: CAIPGQGYYGYTF.

V gene TRBV18 combines with J gene TRBJ1-3; D may be TRBD1 (5 bases). CDR1 is KGHSH, CDR2 LQKENI, per germline. CDR3 size: 16 residues. Trimming stripped 2 bases from V and 0 bases from J, with 11 bases between. The CDR3: CASSPEPDSSGNTIYF. CDR3 in DNA: TGTGCCAGCTCACCAGAACCTGACAGCTCTGGAAACACCATATATTTT.

This rearrangement joins TRBV5-1 to TRBJ2-7; TRBD1 aligns across 7 bases. Germline CDR1 and CDR2: SGHRS and YFSETQ. CDR3 size: 15 residues. Germline trimming cut 4 bases from V and 0 bases from J; bases unmatched to any gene: 7. The CDR3 DNA sequence: TGCGCCAGCAGCGATCGGGGACAGAGCTCCTACGAGCAGTACTTC. Its translation is CASSDRGQSSYEQYF.

CDR3 nucleotides: TGTGCCAGCAGCTTAGGGGCCCCCGTGAACTTTCACAGGGGATCTGAAGCTTTCTTT. Translated: CASSLGAPVNFHRGSEAFF. The V gene is TRBV7-9, the J gene TRBJ1-1, with 7 bases that match TRBD1. CDR1 is SEHNR, CDR2 FQNEAQ, per germline (reference sequence). The CDR3 extends over 19 amino acids. With 1 base clipped from V and 6 bases from J, the junction kept 20 bases outside the gene matches.

This clone has only one observation. The chain uses TRBV5-1 and TRBJ2-1; a weak D match, TRBD2 (5 bases). Germline CDR1 reads SGHRS; CDR2 reads YFSETQ. The CDR3 has 19 amino acids. V lost 4 bases, J lost 1 base, and 24 bases lay in between. CDR3: CASSPYLGESKKSYNEQFF. DNA of the CDR3: TGCGCCAGCAGCCCGTATCTCGGGGAGTCCAAGAAATCCTACAATGAGCAGTTCTTC.

This rearrangement joins TRBV5-4 to TRBJ1-1, with unresolved D. V lost 4 bases to trimming and J lost 0 bases, with 16 bases between them. CDR3 length: 16 residues. Germline V lookup: CDR1 SGHNT, CDR2 YYREEE (reference sequence). The CDR3 protein is CASSPTSQLMNTEAFF. The CDR3 DNA reads TGTGCCAGCAGCCCGACATCGCAGCTCATGAACACTGAAGCTTTCTTT.

The chain recombines TRBV2 with TRBJ2-1; 8 nucleotides line up with TRBD1. V was clipped by 4 bases and J by 8 bases; unmatched bases: 10. Per germline, CDR1 SNHLY and CDR2 FYNNEI. The CDR3 sequence is 15 residues long. CDR3 protein: CASSARYRGQDEQFF. As DNA, the CDR3 is TGTGCCAGCAGTGCTAGGTACAGGGGACAGGATGAGCAGTTCTTC.

The V gene is TRBV4-2, the J gene TRBJ2-1; D possibly corresponds to TRBD2 (7 bases). Germline V CDR1 and CDR2: LGHNA, YNFKEQ. This CDR3 comprises 18 residues. Trimming left V 2 bases short and J 8 bases short, with 25 bases between. CDR3 DNA sequence: TGTGCCAGCAGCCAACATCTTCCCCTATCGGGGGGCAAGGATGAGCAGTTCTTC. Protein sequence: CASSQHLPLSGGKDEQFF.

The chain links TRBV14 to TRBJ1-2; D perhaps matches TRBD1 (6 bases). V was cut by 4 bases and J by 8 bases, with 17 bases left in between. Germline CDR1 is SGHDN and CDR2 is FVKESK. CDR3 size: 14 residues. CDR3 DNA: TGTGCCAGCAGCCCCTTGGGCGGGGGCCGAGGCTACACCTTC. Residues: CASSPLGGGRGYTF.

V is TRBV2 and J is TRBJ1-2; 7 nucleotides line up with TRBD1. Trimming took 4 bases from V and 7 from J; bases not matched to a gene: 6. This CDR3 is built from 13 residues. The germline CDR1 and CDR2 sequences are SNHLY and FYNNEI. The CDR3 loop reads CASSGRGGSGYTF. CDR3 in DNA: TGTGCCAGCAGTGGGAGAGGGGGCTCTGGCTACACCTTC.

The chain combines TRBV5-6 with TRBJ2-7; 9 bases match TRBD1. CDR1 is SGHDT and CDR2 is YYEEEE in the germline V gene. The V segment lost 6 bases and the J segment 5 bases; nucleotides outside the gene matches: 9. CDR3 length: 14 residues. CDR3 loop: CASIMTGQGHEQYF. CDR3 nucleotide sequence: TGTGCCAGCATCATGACGGGACAGGGCCACGAGCAGTACTTC.

The rearrangement joins TRBV18 to TRBJ1-1, with TRBD1 matching 9 bases. Trimming cost V 3 bases and J 3 bases; bases outside gene matches: 2. This CDR3 comprises 14 residues. Germline values: CDR1 KGHSH, CDR2 LQKENI. CDR3 protein: CASSPTGGDTEAFF. The CDR3 nucleotides read TGTGCCAGCTCACCGACAGGGGGTGACACTGAAGCTTTCTTT.

The chain employs TRBV6-1 and TRBJ2-2, with 14 bases identical to TRBD2. The V segment lost 2 bases and the J segment 6 bases; nucleotides outside the gene matches: 5. CDR3 length: 17 residues. The V gene's germline CDR1 is MNHNS and CDR2 SASEGT. Written as DNA, the CDR3 is TGTGCCAGCAGTGAAACGGGACTAGCGGGGGATGCCGGGGAGCTGTTTTTT. Residues: CASSETGLAGDAGELFF.

The count of this clone is one. This chain joins TRBV6-5 and TRBJ1-1; D possibly corresponds to TRBD1 (6 bases). V lost 5 bases and J lost 9, with 7 bases in between. The germline gives CDR1 MNHEY, CDR2 SVGAGI. The CDR3 covers 10 residues. This CDR3 reads CASSTGQAFF. Written as DNA, the CDR3 is TGTGCCAGCAGTACAGGGCAAGCTTTCTTT.

This sequence joins TRBV5-1 and TRBJ2-2; D is undetermined. V shed 0 bases and J shed 4 bases, with 7 bases lying between them. Germline CDR1 reads SGHRS; CDR2 reads YFSETQ. The CDR3 covers 14 residues. The CDR3 bases are TGCGCCAGCAGCTTGGGAGAAAGCACCGGGGAGCTGTTTTTT. Encoded protein: CASSLGESTGELFF.

The CDR3 DNA reads as TGTGCCAGCAGCTTACCCGGTTACGAGCAGTACTTC. Protein: CASSLPGYEQYF. This chain connects TRBV5-4 to TRBJ2-7; D unclear. The V gene lost 2 bases and the J gene lost 4 bases, with 7 bases spanning the gap. The CDR3 consists of 12 residues. Germline CDR1 reads SGHNT; CDR2 reads YYREEE (reference sequence). Combining the CDR3 with reference TRBV5-4 and TRBJ2-7 gives the whole variable domain ETGVTQSPTHLIKTRGQQVTLRCSSQSGHNTVSWYQQALGQGPQFIFQYYREEENGRGNFPPRFSGLQFPNYSSELNVNALELDDSALYLCASSLPGYEQYFGPGTRLTVT.

The chain links TRBV7-3 to TRBJ2-1; 11 bases line up with TRBD2. The germline CDR1 and CDR2 sequences are SGHTA and FQGTGA. V shed 2 bases and J 5 bases; nucleotides not matched to a gene: 2. The CDR3 is 15 amino acids. CDR3 bases: TGTGCCAGCAGCTTATCTAGCGGGGGGCACAATGAGCAGTTCTTC. Its protein product is CASSLSSGGHNEQFF. The whole variable domain, filled in from reference TRBV7-3 and TRBJ2-1, reads GAGVSQTPSNKVTEKGKYVELRCDPISGHTALYWYRQSLGQGPEFLIYFQGTGAADDSGLPNDRFFAVRPEGSVSTLKIQRTERGDSAVYLCASSLSSGGHNEQFFGPGTRLTVL.

The chain carries TRBV5-5 and TRBJ1-1, with no clear D. The CDR3 loop spans 14 amino acids. Germline CDR1 SGHKS, CDR2 YYEKEE (reference sequence). V lost 0 bases to trimming and J lost 1 base, with 7 bases between them. CDR3 DNA: TGTGCCAGCAGCTTGGCCCCACAGAACACTGAAGCTTTCTTT. Protein product: CASSLAPQNTEAFF.

The J gene is TRBJ2-3, the V gene TRBV7-8, with D perhaps TRBD1 (6 bases). The CDR3 sequence is 17 residues long. The V end lost 3 bases, the J end lost 0 bases, and 16 bases lay between the germline ends. Germline V gene lookup returns CDR1 SGHVS and CDR2 FQNEAQ. The CDR3 DNA reads as TGTGCCAGCAGCTTTGGGTTCAAAGGACAGAGCACAGATACGCAGTATTTT. Protein product: CASSFGFKGQSTDTQYF.

This clone has a handful of counts. J is TRBJ2-5 and V is TRBV9; 9 nucleotides line up with TRBD2. Germline values: CDR1 SGDLS, CDR2 YYNGEE. The V segment lost 0 bases and the J segment 5 bases; nucleotides outside the gene matches: 8. This CDR3 is built from 16 residues. CDR3 protein: CASSVGFSGGVETQYF. CDR3 sequence (DNA): TGTGCCAGCAGCGTAGGGTTTAGCGGGGGAGTGGAGACCCAGTACTTC.